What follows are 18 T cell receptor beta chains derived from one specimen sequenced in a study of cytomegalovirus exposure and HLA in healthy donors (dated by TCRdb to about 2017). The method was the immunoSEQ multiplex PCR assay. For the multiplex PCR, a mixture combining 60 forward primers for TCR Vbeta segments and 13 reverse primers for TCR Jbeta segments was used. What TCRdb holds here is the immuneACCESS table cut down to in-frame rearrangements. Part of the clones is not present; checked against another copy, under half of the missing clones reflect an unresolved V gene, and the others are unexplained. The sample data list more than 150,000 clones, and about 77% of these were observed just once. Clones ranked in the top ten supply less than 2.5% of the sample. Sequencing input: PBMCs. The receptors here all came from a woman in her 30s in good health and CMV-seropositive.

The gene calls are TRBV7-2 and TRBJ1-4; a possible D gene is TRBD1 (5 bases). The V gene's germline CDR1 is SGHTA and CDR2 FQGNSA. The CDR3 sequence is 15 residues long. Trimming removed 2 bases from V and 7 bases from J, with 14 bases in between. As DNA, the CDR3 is TGTGCCAGCAGCTTAACCGGGACTCAAGCTGAAAAACTGTTTTTT. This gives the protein CASSLTGTQAEKLFF.

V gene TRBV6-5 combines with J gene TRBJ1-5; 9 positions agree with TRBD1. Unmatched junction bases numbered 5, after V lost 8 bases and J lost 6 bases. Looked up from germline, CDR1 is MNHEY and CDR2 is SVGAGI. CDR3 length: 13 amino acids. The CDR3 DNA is TGTGCCAGCCGCGGACAGGGGTTTCAGCCCCAGCATTTT. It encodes CASRGQGFQPQHF.

CDR3 in amino acids: CASSPGQGVYNEQFF. The CDR3 region has the DNA TGTGCCAGCAGTCCGGGACAGGGAGTCTACAATGAGCAGTTCTTC. The chain links TRBV6-5 to TRBJ2-1; TRBD1 aligns across 9 bases. Germline trimming cut 5 bases from V and 3 bases from J; bases unmatched to any gene: 5. The CDR3 sequence is 15 residues long. Germline CDR1 MNHEY, CDR2 SVGAGI.

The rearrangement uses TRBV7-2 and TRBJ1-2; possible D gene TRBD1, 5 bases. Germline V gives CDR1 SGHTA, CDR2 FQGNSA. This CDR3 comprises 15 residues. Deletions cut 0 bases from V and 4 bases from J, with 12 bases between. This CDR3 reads CASSLAFGGAYGYTF. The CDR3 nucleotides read TGTGCCAGCAGCTTAGCTTTCGGGGGAGCCTATGGCTACACCTTC.

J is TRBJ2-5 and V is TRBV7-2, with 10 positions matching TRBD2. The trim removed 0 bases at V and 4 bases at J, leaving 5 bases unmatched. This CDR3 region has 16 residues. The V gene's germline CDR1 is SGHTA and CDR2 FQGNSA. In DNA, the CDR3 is TGTGCCAGCAGCTTAGCGCGACTAGCGGGCTCAGAGACCCAGTACTTC. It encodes CASSLARLAGSETQYF.

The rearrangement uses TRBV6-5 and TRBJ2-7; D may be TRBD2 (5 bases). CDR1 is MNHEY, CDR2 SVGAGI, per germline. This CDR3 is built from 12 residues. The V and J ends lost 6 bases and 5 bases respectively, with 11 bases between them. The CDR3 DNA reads TGTGCCAGCAGACACGGGAACCACGAGCAGTACTTC. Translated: CASRHGNHEQYF.

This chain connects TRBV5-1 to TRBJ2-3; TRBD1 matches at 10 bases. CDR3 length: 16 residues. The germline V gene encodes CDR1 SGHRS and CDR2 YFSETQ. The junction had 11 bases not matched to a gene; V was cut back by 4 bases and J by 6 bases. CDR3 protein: CASSNWDRGGKDTQYF. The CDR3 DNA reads TGCGCCAGCAGCAACTGGGACAGGGGAGGGAAGGATACGCAGTATTTT. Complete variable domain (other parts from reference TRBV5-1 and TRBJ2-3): KAGVTQTPRYLIKTRGQQVTLSCSPISGHRSVSWYQQTPGQGLQFLFEYFSETQRNKGNFPGRFSGRQFSNSRSEMNVSTLELGDSALYLCASSNWDRGGKDTQYFGPGTRLTVL.

CDR3 loop: CASSPSGTGNEKLFF. The CDR3 nucleotides read TGTGCCAGCTCACCATCCGGGACAGGGAATGAAAAACTGTTTTTT. V gene TRBV18 combines with J gene TRBJ1-4, with 9 bases that match TRBD1. V was pared by 2 bases and J by 5 bases, with 3 bases of the junction left unmatched. CDR1 and CDR2 (germline): KGHSH, LQKENI. The CDR3 extends over 15 amino acids.

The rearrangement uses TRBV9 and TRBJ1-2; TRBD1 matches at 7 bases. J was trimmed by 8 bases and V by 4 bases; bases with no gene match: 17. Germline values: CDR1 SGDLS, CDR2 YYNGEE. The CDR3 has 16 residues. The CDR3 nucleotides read TGTGCCAGCAGCCCCCCCGGCGTCAGGGGGGTTGGAGGCTACACCTTC. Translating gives CASSPPGVRGVGGYTF.

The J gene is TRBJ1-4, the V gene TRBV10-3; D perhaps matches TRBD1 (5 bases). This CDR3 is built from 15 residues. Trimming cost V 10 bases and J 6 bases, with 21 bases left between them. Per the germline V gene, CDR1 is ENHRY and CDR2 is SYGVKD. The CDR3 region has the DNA TGTGCCACATCAACAACCCGACAGATATATGAAAAACTGTTTTTT. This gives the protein CATSTTRQIYEKLFF.

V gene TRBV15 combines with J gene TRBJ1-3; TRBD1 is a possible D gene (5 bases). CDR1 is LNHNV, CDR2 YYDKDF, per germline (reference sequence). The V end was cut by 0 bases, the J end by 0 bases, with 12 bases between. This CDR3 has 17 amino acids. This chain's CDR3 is CATSRDTAGNSGNTIYF. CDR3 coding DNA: TGTGCCACCAGCAGAGATACAGCAGGGAACTCTGGAAACACCATATATTTT.

CDR3 coding DNA: TGTGCCAGCAGCCCCGGAGATGGAGAGGGTCAGCCCCAGCATTTT. Protein sequence: CASSPGDGEGQPQHF. This chain links TRBV9 with TRBJ1-5; D is undetermined. Germline lookup yields CDR1 SGDLS and CDR2 YYNGEE. Trimming left V 4 bases short and J 6 bases short, with 17 bases between. The CDR3 is made up of 15 amino acids.

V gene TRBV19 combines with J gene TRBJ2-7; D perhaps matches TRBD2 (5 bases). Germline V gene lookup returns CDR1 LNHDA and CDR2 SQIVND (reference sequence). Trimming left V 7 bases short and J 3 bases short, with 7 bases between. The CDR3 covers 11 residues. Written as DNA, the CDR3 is TGTGCCAGTACTCGGGGCTACGAGCAGTACTTC. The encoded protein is CASTRGYEQYF. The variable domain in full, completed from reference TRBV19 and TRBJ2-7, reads DGGITQSPKYLFRKEGQNVTLSCEQNLNHDAMYWYRQDPGQGLRLIYYSQIVNDFQKGDIAEGYSVSREKKESFPLTVTSAQKNPTAFYLCASTRGYEQYFGPGTRLTVT.

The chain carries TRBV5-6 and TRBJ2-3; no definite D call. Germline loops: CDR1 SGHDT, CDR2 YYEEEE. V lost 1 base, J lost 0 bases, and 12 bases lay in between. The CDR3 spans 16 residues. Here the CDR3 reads CASSLSGVISTDTQYF. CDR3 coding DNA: TGTGCCAGCAGCTTGTCCGGAGTCATCAGCACAGATACGCAGTATTTT. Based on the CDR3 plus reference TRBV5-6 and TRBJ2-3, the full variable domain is DAGVTQSPTHLIKTRGQQVTLRCSPKSGHDTVSWYQQALGQGPQFIFQYYEEEERQRGNFPDRFSGHQFPNYSSELNVNALLLGDSALYLCASSLSGVISTDTQYFGPGTRLTVL.

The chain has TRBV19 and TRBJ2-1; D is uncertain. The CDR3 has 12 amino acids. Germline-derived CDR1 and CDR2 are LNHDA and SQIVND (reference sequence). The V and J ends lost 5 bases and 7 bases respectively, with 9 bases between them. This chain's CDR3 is CASSFLGNEQFF. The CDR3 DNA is TGTGCCAGTAGTTTTCTCGGGAATGAGCAGTTCTTC.

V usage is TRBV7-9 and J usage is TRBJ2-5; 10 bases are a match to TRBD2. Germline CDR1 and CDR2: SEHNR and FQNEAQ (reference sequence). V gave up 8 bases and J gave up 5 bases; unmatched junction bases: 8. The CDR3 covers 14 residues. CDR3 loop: CASEPSGGEETQYF. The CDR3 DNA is TGTGCCAGCGAGCCTAGCGGGGGCGAGGAGACCCAGTACTTC.

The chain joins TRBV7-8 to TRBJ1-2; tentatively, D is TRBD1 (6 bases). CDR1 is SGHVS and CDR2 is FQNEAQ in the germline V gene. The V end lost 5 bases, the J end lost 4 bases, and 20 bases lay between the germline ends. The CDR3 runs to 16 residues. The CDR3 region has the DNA TGTGCCAGCAGCCCCAGACAGGCGGGCAGGCCCTATGGCTACACCTTC. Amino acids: CASSPRQAGRPYGYTF.

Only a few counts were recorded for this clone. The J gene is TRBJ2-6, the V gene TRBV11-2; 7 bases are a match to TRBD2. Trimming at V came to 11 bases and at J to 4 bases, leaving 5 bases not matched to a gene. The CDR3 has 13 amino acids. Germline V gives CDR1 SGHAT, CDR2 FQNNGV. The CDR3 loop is CAGGGAGANVLTF. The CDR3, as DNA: TGTGCCGGCGGGGGAGCCGGGGCCAACGTCCTGACTTTC.